This TCR beta chain was captured in a study of regulatory T cells in long-lasting Graves disease. Investigators prepared the TCR beta libraries by applying iRepertoire HTBI primers and Arm-PCR of CDR3 regions. MiXCR was run by TCRdb on the multiplex PCR reads, yielding one entry per CDR3 protein. The table shows 400,000 to 500,000 distinct CDR3 sequences, with about a sixth occurring only once. This clonotype was counted ten times or more. Time point described: newly diagnosed GD, antithyroid drugs for less than 3 months. TCR sequences were obtained from RNA taken from PBMCs. V gave up 0 bases and J gave up 4 bases, with 18 bases separating them. The CDR3 has 17 amino acids. In germline, CDR1 is SGHAT, CDR2 FQNNGV. This sample also belongs to another study, concerning T cells in Graves' hyperthyroidism and ophthalmopathy.

This clonotype originated in a woman between 18 and 29 years old with Graves disease. The material sequenced was peripheral blood mononuclear cells (PBMCs), taken at new diagnosis, from a patient treated with antithyroid drugs. This chain links TRBV11-2 with TRBJ2-5, with a weak D call TRBD2 (6 bases). The CDR3 region has the DNA TGTGCCAGCAGCTTAGAGAGCTTTGGAGGGGTCGGAGAGACCCAGTACTTC. Amino acids: CASSLESFGGVGETQYF.